Presented here are 19 T cell receptor beta chains from one specimen sequenced in a study of blood T cell repertoires in COVID-19. Assay: immunoSEQ multiplex PCR; the TCRdb copy retains only in-frame clones and omits some. The sample has approximately 260,000 clones; about 90% are singletons. Source material: peripheral blood. The origin of the receptors is a woman aged 40 to 50 with acute or convalescent COVID-19.

This chain connects TRBV5-1 to TRBJ1-3; TRBD1 aligns across 7 bases. The ends lost 1 base at V and 2 bases at J; junction bases unmatched: 6. The CDR3 is 16 residues long. Germline V gene lookup returns CDR1 SGHRS and CDR2 YFSETQ. DNA of the CDR3: TGCGCCAGCAGCTTGCCGACAGGGACAACTGGAAACACCATATATTTT. It yields the protein CASSLPTGTTGNTIYF.

CDR3 loop: CASSPMQGANTEAFF. The DNA of the CDR3 is TGTGCCAGTAGCCCTATGCAGGGGGCCAACACTGAAGCTTTCTTT. The chain has TRBV19 and TRBJ1-1, with 8 bases aligning to TRBD1. Germline V CDR1 and CDR2: LNHDA, SQIVND (reference sequence). V shed 6 bases, J shed 2 bases, and the junction held 8 bases outside the gene matches. The CDR3 length is 15 residues.

The chain uses TRBV5-1 and TRBJ1-1, with D hard to call. CDR3 length: 11 residues. Germline CDR1 is SGHRS and CDR2 is YFSETQ. V was shortened by 6 bases and J by 5 bases, with 8 bases between the two germline ends. The CDR3 DNA reads TGCGCCAGCACGGGGTTAACTGAAGCTTTCTTT. Protein sequence: CASTGLTEAFF.

The V gene is TRBV25-1, the J gene TRBJ2-3; D is possibly TRBD2 (5 bases). Germline assignment: CDR1 MGHDK and CDR2 SYGVNS. With 0 bases removed from V and 6 bases from J, the gap between germline ends came to 7 bases. This CDR3 is 13 amino acids long. This CDR3 reads CASSEYGGDTQYF. The DNA for the CDR3 is TGTGCCAGCAGTGAATACGGCGGGGATACGCAGTATTTT.

This chain connects TRBV29-1 to TRBJ2-3, with 9 bases matching TRBD2. J lost 5 bases, V lost 1 base, and 7 bases had no gene match. Germline V lookup: CDR1 SQVTM, CDR2 ANQGSEA. This CDR3 has 15 residues. The CDR3 reads CSVEGWRGGLDTQYF. The CDR3 DNA is TGCAGCGTTGAAGGCTGGCGGGGGGGCCTAGATACGCAGTATTTT.

The DNA for the CDR3 is TGTGCCAGCAGTTTTGAACTTAACTATGGCTACACCTTC. It specifies CASSFELNYGYTF. This chain joins TRBV12-3 or TRBV12-4 and TRBJ1-2; D not resolved. The CDR3 has 13 amino acids. V lost 3 bases, J lost 1 base, and 6 bases lay in between.

The chain employs TRBV24-1 and TRBJ1-1; tentatively, D is TRBD1 (6 bases). This CDR3 is 13 amino acids long. Germline lookup yields CDR1 KGHDR and CDR2 SFDVKD. Trimming removed 6 bases at V and 1 base at J, with 8 bases between. The CDR3 DNA follows: TGTGCCACCAGTTTAGGGGGGAACACTGAAGCTTTCTTT. Amino acids: CATSLGGNTEAFF.

In DNA form, the CDR3 reads TGTGCCACCAGCTTCAGACAGGGGGAGCACTCCGGCTATGGCTACACCTTC. Protein sequence: CATSFRQGEHSGYGYTF. The chain couples TRBV15 to TRBJ1-2; 9 nucleotides agree with TRBD1. The CDR3 has 17 residues. V shed 5 bases, J shed 4 bases, and the junction held 14 bases outside the gene matches. CDR1 and CDR2 (germline): LNHNV, YYDKDF (reference sequence). The full variable domain, completed using reference TRBV15 and TRBJ1-2, is DAMVIQNPRYQVTQFGKPVTLSCSQTLNHNVMYWYQQKSSQAPKLLFHYYDKDFNNEADTPDNFQSRRPNTSFCFLDIRSPGLGDTAMYLCATSFRQGEHSGYGYTFGSGTRLTVV.

V gene TRBV6-5 combines with J gene TRBJ2-1; D unresolved. V lost 6 bases to trimming and J lost 4 bases, with 10 bases between them. The CDR3 extends over 13 amino acids. Germline V lookup: CDR1 MNHEY, CDR2 SVGAGI. In DNA form, the CDR3 reads TGTGCCAGCAGGCTTACAGTATACAATGAGCAGTTCTTC. Its protein is CASRLTVYNEQFF.

The chain combines TRBV5-8 with TRBJ1-1; 7 bases agree with TRBD1. Germline lookup yields CDR1 SGHTS and CDR2 YDEGEE. This CDR3 has 12 amino acids. With V trimmed by 3 bases and J by 9 bases, 5 bases remained unmatched. The CDR3: CASSSPTGKAFF. CDR3 in DNA: TGTGCCAGCAGCTCTCCGACAGGGAAAGCTTTCTTT. The whole variable domain, remainder taken from reference TRBV5-8 and TRBJ1-1, is EAGVTQSPTHLIKTRGQQATLRCSPISGHTSVYWYQQALGLGLQFLLWYDEGEERNRGNFPPRFSGRQFPNYSSELNVNALELEDSALYLCASSSPTGKAFFGQGTRLTVV.

This clone has only a few counts. This chain uses TRBV6-5 with TRBJ1-4; no reliable D call. Per the germline V gene, CDR1 is MNHEY and CDR2 is SVGAGI. This CDR3 spans 14 amino acids. Trimming pared 6 bases from V and 3 bases from J, leaving 11 bases between. CDR3 loop: CASRRVAANEKLFF. CDR3 sequence (DNA): TGTGCCAGCAGGCGAGTGGCGGCTAATGAAAAACTGTTTTTT.

The CDR3 sequence is CASSLTLNRQGWNSPLHF. Here the CDR3 DNA reads TGCGCCAGCAGCTTGACCCTAAACCGACAGGGTTGGAATTCACCCCTCCACTTT. This chain connects TRBV5-1 to TRBJ1-6; the match to TRBD1 covers 7 bases. In germline, CDR1 is SGHRS, CDR2 YFSETQ. The V and J ends lost 1 base and 7 bases, in that order; junction bases with no gene match: 14. The CDR3 has 18 amino acids.

The DNA for the CDR3 is TGTGCCAGCGGGACACTCAACACTGAAGCTTTCTTT. It translates to CASGTLNTEAFF. The rearrangement uses TRBV13 and TRBJ1-1; perhaps TRBD1 as D (6 bases). Germline V gives CDR1 PRHDT, CDR2 FYEKMQ (reference sequence). This CDR3 comprises 12 residues. The V gene lost 8 bases and the J gene lost 2 bases, with 9 bases spanning the gap.

This clone was counted between two and nine times. This chain connects TRBV9 to TRBJ2-5, with D possibly TRBD2 on 6 matching bases. Deletions cut 0 bases from V and 4 bases from J, with 13 bases between. Looked up from germline, CDR1 is SGDLS and CDR2 is YYNGEE. The CDR3 is 15 residues long. Here the CDR3 reads CASSVGGRRGETQYF. DNA for the CDR3: TGTGCCAGCAGCGTAGGCGGCAGGAGGGGAGAGACCCAGTACTTC.

The chain joins TRBV6-2 or TRBV6-3 to TRBJ1-2; the D is unclear. Trimming removed 0 bases at V and 3 bases at J, with 8 bases between. This CDR3 comprises 14 residues. Germline assignment: CDR1 MNHEY and CDR2 SVGEGT. The CDR3 region is CASSYSMSDYGYTF. The CDR3 DNA reads as TGTGCCAGCAGTTACTCGATGTCGGACTATGGCTACACCTTC.

The table lists this clone with a few counts. The chain carries TRBV25-1 and TRBJ1-4; D is perhaps TRBD1 (5 bases). Germline CDR1 is MGHDK and CDR2 is SYGVNS. The CDR3 length is 15 residues. The V end was cut by 4 bases, the J end by 8 bases, with 17 bases between. CDR3 amino acids: CASSGDGDGGEKLFF. DNA for the CDR3: TGTGCCAGCAGTGGGGATGGGGACGGGGGAGAAAAACTGTTTTTT.

The J gene is TRBJ1-6, the V gene TRBV5-1, with 10 bases matching TRBD1. CDR1 and CDR2 from the germline V gene are SGHRS and YFSETQ. The CDR3 totals 15 residues. V lost 4 bases, J lost 7 bases, and 5 bases stayed unmatched. For the CDR3, the DNA is TGCGCCAGCAGCCTGTGGGGACAGGGGAATTCACCCCTCCACTTT. Translating it yields CASSLWGQGNSPLHF.

The chain carries TRBV7-9 and TRBJ2-5, with 8 bases fitting TRBD2. The length of the CDR3 is 16 residues. V was clipped by 4 bases and J by 0 bases; unmatched bases: 7. Germline V gene sequence: CDR1 SEHNR, CDR2 FQNEAQ (reference sequence). DNA for the CDR3: TGTGCCAGCAGCTGGTCACCGCGGGGGGACCAAGAGACCCAGTACTTC. Its protein is CASSWSPRGDQETQYF.

This clone came up a few times. Germline is not matched at one junction end, which may reflect a read error. The chain carries TRBV14 and TRBJ1-1; D uncertain. The germline V gene has CDR1 SGHDN and CDR2 FVKESK. The CDR3 has 13 residues. The CDR3 nucleotides are TGTGCCAGCAACCAAGCAGGGAACACTGAAGCTTTCTTT. Its protein is CASNQAGNTEAFF.